A selection of T cell receptor beta chains follows, all from one sample in a study of cytomegalovirus exposure and HLA in healthy donors. The data were produced by immunoSEQ multiplex PCR, yet TCRdb's version contains in-frame clones alone and is incomplete. The profile shows about 140,000 clones, 80% of them singletons. The sequenced material came from PBMCs. These receptors all come from a man in his forties in good health and CMV-seropositive. Both conserved end residues are trimmed from each CDR3. A D gene is named only where the DNA matches it firmly.

J gene: TRBJ2-7
D gene: NA
V gene: TRBV7-6
CDR3 protein: ASSLSETYEQY

J gene: TRBJ1-1
D gene: NA
V gene: TRBV6-5
CDR3 protein: ASSYSEGPAEAF

J gene: TRBJ1-3
D gene: TRBD1
V gene: TRBV7-9
CDR3 protein: ASSKGTVSGNTIY

J gene: TRBJ1-2
D gene: NA
V gene: TRBV5-6
CDR3 protein: ASSLYEGSNYGYT

J gene: TRBJ1-3
D gene: TRBD1
V gene: TRBV4-1
CDR3 protein: ASSQVQGAAFVY

J gene: NA
D gene: NA
V gene: TRBV6-5
CDR3 protein: ASGLVHEQY

J gene: TRBJ1-6
D gene: TRBD1
V gene: TRBV27
CDR3 protein: ASSLRDRGQDSPLH

J gene: TRBJ2-7
D gene: TRBD1
V gene: TRBV6-1
CDR3 protein: ASRGRTGADYEQY

J gene: TRBJ2-1
D gene: TRBD1
V gene: TRBV4-1
CDR3 protein: ASSQGQVGDEQF

J gene: TRBJ2-2
D gene: TRBD2
V gene: TRBV5-1
CDR3 protein: ASSLIRLAGTSTGELF

J gene: TRBJ1-3
D gene: TRBD1
V gene: TRBV5-1
CDR3 protein: ASSSRQGEVNTIY

J gene: TRBJ2-7
D gene: TRBD1
V gene: TRBV11-1
CDR3 protein: ASSSLLGQGSYEQY

J gene: TRBJ1-3
D gene: TRBD1
V gene: TRBV29-1
CDR3 protein: SVELTGAGNTIY

J gene: TRBJ2-2
D gene: NA
V gene: TRBV5-1
CDR3 protein: ASSLVVTGGPGELF

J gene: TRBJ2-6
D gene: TRBD1
V gene: TRBV19
CDR3 protein: ASRTGQGEVRGANVLT